Following are 10 T cell receptor beta chains from one sample sequenced in a study of blood T cell repertoires in COVID-19. Assay used: immunoSEQ multiplex PCR; TCRdb lists only in-frame clones, some missing. Among about 110,000 clones listed, roughly nine tenths were seen once. The sample was peripheral blood. The receptor set was obtained from a man between 35 and 55 years old with acute or convalescent COVID-19.

This rearrangement joins TRBV25-1 to TRBJ1-1; D possibly corresponds to TRBD1 (5 bases). This CDR3 has 13 residues. Germline V gene data show CDR1 as MGHDK and CDR2 as SYGVNS. V lost 5 bases, J lost 11 bases, and 18 bases lay in between. The CDR3 bases are TGTGCCAGCAGTCTCCGCGGACAAGTTGGGGCTTTCTTT. Protein sequence: CASSLRGQVGAFF.

V is TRBV19 and J is TRBJ2-1, with 7 bases fitting TRBD2. Per germline, CDR1 LNHDA and CDR2 SQIVND (reference sequence). This CDR3 has 17 residues. The trim removed 5 bases at V and 7 bases at J, leaving 17 bases unmatched. CDR3 DNA: TGTGCCAGTAGTTCAATTGGCGGGAGAATGGCCGCAAATGAGCAGTTCTTC. Amino acid sequence: CASSSIGGRMAANEQFF.

The rearrangement joins TRBV19 to TRBJ2-6; D perhaps matches TRBD1 (5 bases). Per germline, CDR1 LNHDA and CDR2 SQIVND (reference sequence). The ends were cut back, 3 bases at V and 4 bases at J, with 10 bases in the middle. This CDR3 spans 15 amino acids. The CDR3 region has the DNA TGTGCCAGTAGTATTAGGGGTTACGGGGCCAACGTCCTGACTTTC. It is translated as CASSIRGYGANVLTF.

This clone appeared once. The genes are TRBV7-2 and TRBJ2-1; TRBD1 is a possible D gene (6 bases). The ends were cut back, 1 base at V and 4 bases at J, with 8 bases in the middle. This CDR3 has 14 amino acids. Per germline, CDR1 SGHTA and CDR2 FQGNSA. The CDR3 region is CASSLGTEYNEQFF. The CDR3 DNA reads as TGTGCCAGCAGCTTAGGGACAGAATACAATGAGCAGTTCTTC.

J is TRBJ1-4 and V is TRBV21-1; no DNA check was done on the table's D call, TRBD1. TRBV21-1 is designated a pseudogene. CDR3 length: 15 amino acids. DNA of the CDR3: TGTGCCAGCAGCAAAGGGGGACAGATTGATGAAAAACTGTTTTTT. Translation gives CASSKGGQIDEKLFF.

V usage is TRBV7-9 and J usage is TRBJ1-6, with TRBD1 identical over 10 bases. The CDR3 runs 17 residues. The V segment lost 7 bases and the J segment 10 bases; nucleotides outside the gene matches: 16. Germline CDR1 SEHNR, CDR2 FQNEAQ (reference sequence). Here the CDR3 DNA reads TGTGCCAGCATCCCCCTGGAGTCCGGGACAGGGGACTCACCCCTCCACTTT. It encodes CASIPLESGTGDSPLHF.

The chain is built from TRBV5-1 and TRBJ1-2; 8 nucleotides line up with TRBD1. The germline CDR1 and CDR2 sequences are SGHRS and YFSETQ. V lost 1 base to trimming and J lost 5 bases; unmatched junction nucleotides: 10. The CDR3 length is 16 residues. This chain's CDR3 is CASSLRWDRSQYGYTF. CDR3 bases: TGCGCCAGCAGCTTGAGGTGGGACAGGTCACAGTATGGCTACACCTTC.

The rearrangement uses TRBV6-1 and TRBJ1-5; D call uncertain. The CDR3 contains 15 residues. Trimming removed 0 bases at V and 7 bases at J, with 13 bases between. Germline V CDR1 and CDR2: MNHNS, SASEGT. CDR3 nucleotides: TGTGCCAGCAGTGAAGCGCTAGGGTCGGGACAGCCCCAGCATTTT. Its protein is CASSEALGSGQPQHF.

The chain carries TRBV7-6 and TRBJ2-1; D is undetermined. Germline CDR1 and CDR2: SGHVS and FNYEAQ. This CDR3 has 16 residues. V was trimmed by 5 bases and J by 0 bases, leaving 14 bases between them. CDR3 bases: TGTGCCAGCAGCATCTTAGGCGGAAACTCCTACAATGAGCAGTTCTTC. As protein: CASSILGGNSYNEQFF.

This rearrangement joins TRBV5-4 to TRBJ1-4; D remains unclear. V lost 4 bases to trimming and J lost 4 bases, with 14 bases between them. The CDR3 runs 15 residues. Germline CDR1 is SGHNT and CDR2 is YYREEE (reference sequence). The CDR3 reads CASSMADGDNEKLFF. In DNA, the CDR3 is TGTGCCAGCAGCATGGCCGACGGAGATAATGAAAAACTGTTTTTT.